This T cell receptor beta chain came from a study of cytomegalovirus exposure and HLA in healthy donors. Study-wide results and caveats: Further analysis was carried out later, and it showed several of the most significant clusters appearing linked to common viral pathogens. The classifier, whose performance was assessed in both the original and validation cohorts, reportedly diagnosed cytomegalovirus status with high specificity and sensitivity. Researchers counted approximately 160 TCR beta chains as cytomegalovirus-associated.

With respect to this clone: As yet, its antigen is unknown.

Between the trimmed V and J ends, which lost 0 bases and 6 bases, there was a span of 15 bases. Germline V CDR1 and CDR2: ENHRY, SYGVKD. There are 16 residues in the CDR3. The PCR contained 60 Vbeta and 13 Jbeta primers. Clones were read by immunoSEQ multiplex PCR, and TCRdb kept only the in-frame ones, dropping some. The table records roughly 250,000 clones, 80% of them present only once. This sequence joins TRBV10-3 and TRBJ1-5; tentatively, D is TRBD1 (5 bases). This receptor was identified in a girl aged 2-9 years in good health and CMV-seronegative. Input material: PBMCs. Here the CDR3 DNA reads TGTGCCATCAGTGAGTCTTGGGGCGCAGCCACTCAGCCCCAGCATTTT. Amino acid sequence: CAISESWGAATQPQHF.